This TCR beta chain was obtained from a study of T-cell reconstitution after alpha-beta-depleted transplantation in children. V was shortened by 2 bases and J by 10 bases, with 8 bases between the two germline ends. CDR1 and CDR2 from the germline V gene are MNHEY and SVGAGI. The CDR3 runs 11 residues. The TCRbeta library incorporated unique molecular identifiers. TCRdb fed the PCR reads into MiXCR, producing one record per CDR3 protein. The table has hundreds of thousands of distinct CDR3 sequences, roughly 17% seen once. The count of this clonotype is one. The TCR sequence derives from a human donor who donated a stem cell graft to a child with acute myeloid leukemia. The rearrangement joins TRBV6-5 to TRBJ1-1; TRBD1 might be the D (5 bases). Material: PBMCs from the stem cell graft donor, obtained from the stem cell graft. The CDR3 DNA reads as TGTGCCAGCAGTTACGGGGGGGGAGCTTTCTTT. Translation gives CASSYGGGAFF.